A selection of T cell receptor beta chains follows, all from one sample in a study of response to subunit inactivated influenza vaccine. TCRdb ran MiXCR on the RT-PCR reads and lists one entry per CDR3 protein. Found here are 630,000 or so distinct CDR3 sequences, roughly 14% of them singletons; the top ten hold around a tenth. The sample consisted of PBMCs from blood, taken approximately 12 days after vaccination. The receptors shown here come from a man aged 50 to 60 who received an inactivated influenza vaccine. CDR3s include the opening cysteine and the closing phenylalanine or tryptophan. The order of the fields is V gene, J gene, CDR3 protein.

v_call: TRBV12-3/TRBV12-4; j_call: TRBJ2-1; cdr3_aa: CASSRTSGNEQFF
v_call: TRBV30; j_call: TRBJ1-6; cdr3_aa: CAWRTVLRSSPLHF
v_call: TRBV6-1; j_call: TRBJ2-7; cdr3_aa: CASSPGTGGYGEQYF
v_call: TRBV10-3; j_call: TRBJ2-7; cdr3_aa: CAISQERIREGNYEQYF
v_call: TRBV5-1; j_call: TRBJ1-6; cdr3_aa: CASSPTGGVRKSPLHF
v_call: TRBV9; j_call: TRBJ1-3; cdr3_aa: CASSPWWGRNTIYF
v_call: TRBV5-1; j_call: TRBJ2-7; cdr3_aa: CASNRDGYYEQYF
v_call: TRBV20-1; j_call: TRBJ1-5; cdr3_aa: CSARVWRNSNQPQHF
v_call: TRBV15; j_call: TRBJ1-6; cdr3_aa: CATSRDSRSSPLHF
v_call: TRBV20-1; j_call: TRBJ2-2; cdr3_aa: CSAPRGTANTGELFF
v_call: TRBV29-1; j_call: TRBJ2-7; cdr3_aa: CSVEGTSGIYEQYF
v_call: TRBV3-1; j_call: TRBJ1-2; cdr3_aa: CASSHRGGLGNCGYTF
v_call: TRBV7-2; j_call: TRBJ2-1; cdr3_aa: CASSRGFGNEQFF
v_call: TRBV11-2; j_call: TRBJ1-1; cdr3_aa: CASSEFVWNTEAFF